The 28 T cell receptor beta chains below all came from one sample that was sequenced in a study of blood T cell repertoires in COVID-19 (dated by TCRdb to 2020 to 2021). Library preparation was by the immunoSEQ multiplex PCR assay. As stored in TCRdb, this immuneACCESS dataset retains in-frame rearrangements with V and J assigned. A fraction of the clones does not appear; measured against another copy, unresolved V genes explain less than half of the discrepancy, and the remainder lacks a known reason. The sample yields about 150,000 clones; approximately 81% were counted once. The ten largest clones represent around 40% of the sample. Input material: peripheral blood. The receptor source for this set is a human donor in a cohort sampled during active COVID-19.

The rearrangement joins TRBV5-1 to TRBJ1-3, with TRBD1 as a possible D gene (5 bases). Germline V gene sequence: CDR1 SGHRS, CDR2 YFSETQ. The CDR3 is 15 residues long. Deletions cut 0 bases from V and 3 bases from J, with 10 bases between. CDR3 DNA sequence: TGCGCCAGCAGCTTGGATGGGGGACTTGGAAACACCATATATTTT. Residues: CASSLDGGLGNTIYF.

This chain links TRBV3-1 (or the pseudogene TRBV3-2) with TRBJ2-7; D remains ambiguous. V was shortened by 8 bases and J by 1 base, with 6 bases between the two germline ends. Germline V gives CDR1 LGHDT, CDR2 YNNKEL (reference sequence). The CDR3 runs to 11 residues. Here the CDR3 DNA reads TGTGCCAGCGGAGCTTCCTACGAGCAGTACTTC. Its protein is CASGASYEQYF.

This chain joins TRBV28 and TRBJ1-2; the D gene is possibly TRBD1 (6 bases). This CDR3 has 16 amino acids. The germline gives CDR1 MDHEN, CDR2 SYDVKM. Trimming left V 5 bases short and J 4 bases short, with 20 bases between. For the CDR3, the DNA is TGTGCCAGCAGTCTAGCAACAGGGCTCAGAGGCTATGGCTACACCTTC. Residues: CASSLATGLRGYGYTF.

This chain joins TRBV6-2 or TRBV6-3 and TRBJ2-2, with TRBD1 identical over 7 bases. Germline CDR1 MNHEY, CDR2 SVGEGT. The length of the CDR3 is 16 residues. Unmatched junction bases numbered 8, after V lost 4 bases and J lost 3 bases. In DNA, the CDR3 is TGTGCCAGCAGTTTCAACCGGGACAGATACACCGGGGAGCTGTTTTTT. It yields the protein CASSFNRDRYTGELFF.

V is TRBV5-1 and J is TRBJ2-1; 13 bases are a match to TRBD2. Germline V gene data show CDR1 as SGHRS and CDR2 as YFSETQ. J gave up 0 bases and V 0 bases, and 9 bases lay outside the gene matches. There are 20 residues in the CDR3. CDR3 sequence reads: CASSLARTSGGPSSYNEQFF. CDR3 coding DNA: TGCGCCAGCAGCTTGGCGCGGACTAGCGGGGGCCCCAGCTCCTACAATGAGCAGTTCTTC.

This chain links TRBV3-1 (or the pseudogene TRBV3-2) with TRBJ2-3, with 10 bases identical to TRBD2. CDR1 is LGHDT, CDR2 YNNKEL, per germline (reference sequence). V lost 3 bases to trimming and J lost 10 bases; unmatched junction nucleotides: 7. This CDR3 spans 14 amino acids. CDR3 DNA: TGTGCCAGCAGCCAGGTATCTAGCGGGGGAGCGCAGTATTTT. This sequence encodes CASSQVSSGGAQYF.

This chain links TRBV6-6 with TRBJ2-2; possible D gene TRBD2, 5 bases. The CDR3 spans 15 residues. V was clipped by 6 bases and J by 5 bases, with 16 bases between them. Germline loops: CDR1 MNHNY, CDR2 SVGAGI (reference sequence). CDR3 nucleotides: TGTGCCAGCAGCCTTGACGGCCGGAGGACCGGGGAGCTGTTTTTT. It yields the protein CASSLDGRRTGELFF.

J is TRBJ2-5 and V is TRBV27; D is possibly TRBD2 (7 bases). This CDR3 is built from 17 residues. V lost 6 bases and J 4 bases, leaving 24 bases between the germline ends. Germline CDR1 is MNHEY and CDR2 is SMNVEV (reference sequence). Written as DNA, the CDR3 is TGTGCCAGCAGGATTACTTCAAAGGGGGGGCCGGGAGAGACCCAGTACTTC. Amino acid sequence: CASRITSKGGPGETQYF.

V usage is TRBV5-1 and J usage is TRBJ1-2, with a weak D call TRBD1 (5 bases). Deletions cut 1 base from V and 6 bases from J, with 13 bases between. CDR3 length equals 14 residues. From germline, CDR1 is SGHRS and CDR2 YFSETQ. The chain's CDR3 is CASSLSHPRDGYTF. The CDR3 nucleotides read TGCGCCAGCAGCTTGTCCCACCCCAGGGATGGCTACACCTTC.

CDR3: CATTGGSLTNYGYTF. CDR3 coding DNA: TGTGCCACGACAGGGGGCTCCCTGACTAACTATGGCTACACCTTC. This chain links TRBV7-9 with TRBJ1-2, with 10 bases identical to TRBD1. V lost 10 bases and J lost 0; bases outside the gene matches: 8. Germline loops: CDR1 SEHNR, CDR2 FQNEAQ (reference sequence). This CDR3 comprises 15 residues.

The genes are TRBV7-3 and TRBJ2-3; D gene ambiguous. Germline V gene lookup returns CDR1 SGHTA and CDR2 FQGTGA. V was clipped by 4 bases and J by 6 bases, with 14 bases between them. The CDR3 has 14 residues. This CDR3 reads CASSSPPVTDTQYF. CDR3 in DNA: TGTGCCAGCAGCTCCCCGCCGGTTACGGATACGCAGTATTTT.

CDR3 DNA sequence: TGTGCCAGCAGCGTATCCCAGGATTCACCCCTCCACTTT. Residues: CASSVSQDSPLHF. The genes are TRBV3-1 (or the pseudogene TRBV3-2) and TRBJ1-6; D unresolved. V lost 5 bases to trimming and J lost 8 bases, with 10 bases between them. Looked up from germline, CDR1 is LGHDT and CDR2 is YNNKEL (reference sequence). CDR3 size: 13 residues.

This rearrangement joins TRBV7-9 to TRBJ2-2, with D perhaps TRBD1 (6 bases). CDR1 is SEHNR and CDR2 is FQNEAQ in the germline V gene (reference sequence). V was clipped by 1 base and J by 6 bases, with 9 bases between them. The CDR3 length is 14 residues. The CDR3: CASSLEAGAGELFF. As DNA, the CDR3 is TGTGCCAGCAGCTTAGAGGCAGGGGCCGGGGAGCTGTTTTTT.

The chain is built from TRBV5-1 and TRBJ2-6; 7 bases line up with TRBD1. The V and J ends lost 0 bases and 2 bases, in that order; junction bases with no gene match: 2. This CDR3 is built from 16 residues. The germline gives CDR1 SGHRS, CDR2 YFSETQ. CDR3 bases: TGCGCCAGCAGCTTGGCCGGGACAGCTGGGGCCAACGTCCTGACTTTC. Encoded protein: CASSLAGTAGANVLTF. Full variable domain (rest looked up from reference TRBV5-1 and TRBJ2-6): KAGVTQTPRYLIKTRGQQVTLSCSPISGHRSVSWYQQTPGQGLQFLFEYFSETQRNKGNFPGRFSGRQFSNSRSEMNVSTLELGDSALYLCASSLAGTAGANVLTFGAGSRLTVL.

CDR3 loop: CASSPQRQGNQPQHF. CDR3 sequence (DNA): TGTGCCAGCAGCCCCCAAAGACAGGGCAATCAGCCCCAGCATTTT. The chain joins TRBV7-2 to TRBJ1-5, with TRBD1 as a possible D gene (6 bases). Trimming took off 5 bases at V and 2 bases at J, with 13 bases between the two ends. The length of the CDR3 is 15 residues. Germline assignment: CDR1 SGHTA and CDR2 FQGNSA.

The chain uses TRBV4-2 and TRBJ2-1; D gene unclear. V was shortened by 1 base and J by 0 bases, with 10 bases between the two germline ends. CDR1 LGHNA and CDR2 YNFKEQ come from the germline V gene. The CDR3 consists of 16 residues. As DNA, the CDR3 is TGTGCCAGCAGCCAAGGAAGTGCCGGCTCCTACAATGAGCAGTTCTTC. Its translation: CASSQGSAGSYNEQFF.

The V call is TRBV6-5, the J call TRBJ1-2; 10 bases are a match to TRBD1. V lost 6 bases to trimming and J lost 8 bases; unmatched junction nucleotides: 6. The CDR3 consists of 13 residues. The germline gives CDR1 MNHEY, CDR2 SVGAGI. CDR3 residues: CASSRDRGEGYTF. Here the CDR3 DNA reads TGTGCCAGCAGCAGGGACAGGGGCGAAGGCTACACCTTC.

This chain connects TRBV18 to TRBJ2-5; unclear D gene. V lost 5 bases, J lost 0 bases, and 7 bases lay in between. Germline CDR1 reads KGHSH; CDR2 reads LQKENI. The CDR3 contains 13 residues. The CDR3 nucleotides are TGTGCCAGCTCAATGGGCTACCAAGAGACCCAGTACTTC. Translation gives CASSMGYQETQYF.

The V gene is TRBV7-8, the J gene TRBJ2-3; D is perhaps TRBD1 (7 bases). CDR1 and CDR2 from the germline V gene are SGHVS and FQNEAQ. This CDR3 is 18 amino acids long. V shed 5 bases and J shed 2 bases, with 23 bases lying between them. For the CDR3, the DNA is TGTGCCAGCAGCGCAGAGGAGAGGAGGAGGGGGCACACAGATACGCAGTATTTT. The encoded protein is CASSAEERRRGHTDTQYF.

CDR3 amino acids: CASSLRTGATEAFF. The DNA of the CDR3 is TGTGCCAGCAGTTTGCGGACAGGGGCCACTGAAGCTTTCTTT. V usage is TRBV27 and J usage is TRBJ1-1, with TRBD1 matching over 9 bases. CDR1 is MNHEY and CDR2 is SMNVEV in the germline V gene (reference sequence). The CDR3 runs 14 residues. The J segment lost 4 bases and the V segment lost 3 bases, leaving 3 bases of the junction unmatched.

V is TRBV5-6 and J is TRBJ2-3; 12 nucleotides line up with TRBD2. J was trimmed by 1 base and V by 4 bases; bases with no gene match: 1. CDR3 length equals 15 residues. Germline V gives CDR1 SGHDT, CDR2 YYEEEE. CDR3 in amino acids: CASSRTSGGTDTQYF. CDR3 bases: TGTGCCAGCAGCAGGACTAGCGGGGGCACAGATACGCAGTATTTT.

J is TRBJ2-7 and V is TRBV11-3; D is possibly TRBD1 (5 bases). V lost 1 base, J lost 6 bases, and 13 bases lay in between. The CDR3 contains 14 residues. Germline V lookup: CDR1 SGHNT, CDR2 YENEEA. The CDR3 DNA is TGTGCCAGCAGCTTAGGGCCGACGGACACCGAGCAGTACTTC. It encodes CASSLGPTDTEQYF.

The count of this clone is one. The V gene is TRBV4-2, the J gene TRBJ2-7, with no clear D. Germline V gene data show CDR1 as LGHNA and CDR2 as YNFKEQ. The CDR3 contains 14 residues. The V end lost 4 bases, the J end lost 3 bases, and 13 bases lay between the germline ends. The chain's CDR3 is CASSRVGESYEQYF. CDR3 DNA sequence: TGTGCCAGCAGCCGAGTAGGAGAGAGCTACGAGCAGTACTTC.

The chain joins TRBV6-6 to TRBJ1-5, with a weak D call TRBD1 (5 bases). Trimming shortened V by 2 bases and J by 0 bases, and 5 bases separated the two germline ends. The length of the CDR3 is 14 residues. The germline V gene has CDR1 MNHNY and CDR2 SVGAGI (reference sequence). The CDR3 DNA sequence: TGTGCCAGCAGTTACCAGGGTAGCAATCAGCCCCAGCATTTT. Its protein product is CASSYQGSNQPQHF.

The rearrangement links TRBV9 to TRBJ1-4, with D unclear. This CDR3 spans 14 amino acids. From germline, CDR1 is SGDLS and CDR2 YYNGEE. With 4 bases removed from V and 7 bases from J, the gap between germline ends came to 14 bases. The CDR3 protein is CASSPVVGGEKLFF. The CDR3 DNA reads as TGTGCCAGCAGCCCGGTGGTGGGAGGTGAAAAACTGTTTTTT.

The V gene is TRBV10-1, the J gene TRBJ1-2; unclear D gene. V gave up 0 bases and J gave up 6 bases, with 11 bases separating them. The CDR3 has 14 residues. Germline CDR1 reads WNHNN; CDR2 reads SYGVQD (reference sequence). This CDR3 is CASSESRTRDGYTF. The CDR3 nucleotides are TGCGCCAGCAGTGAGTCCAGGACTCGGGATGGCTACACCTTC.

V is TRBV6-4 and J is TRBJ2-5, with 8 bases identical to TRBD1. V gave up 6 bases and J gave up 2 bases; unmatched junction bases: 8. CDR1 and CDR2 from the germline V gene are MRHNA and SNTAGT. The CDR3 is 15 amino acids. The CDR3 reads CASSATGTGQETQYF. CDR3 nucleotide sequence: TGTGCCAGCAGCGCTACCGGGACAGGTCAAGAGACCCAGTACTTC.

The V call is TRBV9, the J call TRBJ2-2, with TRBD1 matching over 8 bases. Trimming at V came to 0 bases and at J to 6 bases, leaving 4 bases not matched to a gene. The CDR3 is 15 residues long. CDR1 and CDR2 (germline): SGDLS, YYNGEE. The chain's CDR3 is CASSVGVTGAGELFF. CDR3 nucleotide sequence: TGTGCCAGCAGCGTAGGAGTGACAGGGGCCGGGGAGCTGTTTTTT.